This TCR beta chain was sequenced during a study of blood T cell repertoires in COVID-19. Study-level background: COVID-19 samples from acute and convalescent phases originated in the United States, Italy and Spain. From T cells, B-cell-depleted T cells, or PBMCs came the material, which was cDNA or gDNA.

Per the original data handling: By means of reference gene primer amplification, nucleated cell counts were estimated. Clones were read by immunoSEQ multiplex PCR, and TCRdb kept only the in-frame ones, dropping some. That table gives V, J and clone size, and the DNA gave D and trimming. The data hold some 220,000 clones, with around 84% observed a single time. Germline assignment: CDR1 LGHNA and CDR2 YSLEER. This CDR3 spans 15 amino acids. Deletions cut 0 bases from V and 7 bases from J, with 13 bases between. J is TRBJ2-1 and V is TRBV4-3; D is possibly TRBD2 (6 bases). This TCR came from a woman older than 75 with active or convalescent COVID-19. The specimen was peripheral blood. CDR3 protein: CASSQDLVRGNEQFF. CDR3 coding DNA: TGCGCCAGCAGCCAAGATTTGGTTCGGGGGAATGAGCAGTTCTTC.